These T cell receptor beta chains were read from a single sample in a study of blood T cells in healthy people across ages. TCRdb reprocessed the 5' RACE reads with MiXCR, giving one entry per CDR3 protein. Among over 1,500,000 distinct CDR3 sequences listed, about 50% were seen once. The sequenced sample was blood. The receptor source for this set is a woman between 40 and 55 years old in good health. CDR3s include the opening cysteine and the closing phenylalanine or tryptophan. Each record gives: D gene, J gene, CDR3 length, V gene, clone size, CDR3 DNA, CDR3 protein. A D gene is named only where the DNA matches it firmly. Clone sizes are given selectively: once, few, many, or a class where the clone is expanded.

d_call: TRBD1
j_call: TRBJ2-7
cdr3_length: 15
v_call: TRBV5-1
clone_size: once
cdr3_nt: TGCGCCAGTAACATCGGGGACAGGGGAAGCTACGAGCAGTACTTC
cdr3_aa: CASNIGDRGSYEQYF

d_call: .
j_call: TRBJ2-5
cdr3_length: 12
v_call: TRBV20-1
clone_size: few
cdr3_nt: TGCAGTCCAAGGCGGGGGCCCGAGACCCAGTACTTC
cdr3_aa: CSPRRGPETQYF

d_call: TRBD1
j_call: TRBJ2-7
cdr3_length: 15
v_call: TRBV28
clone_size: .
cdr3_nt: TGTGCCAGCAGTTTAGCCGGACAGGGCAACTACGAGCAGTACTTC
cdr3_aa: CASSLAGQGNYEQYF

d_call: .
j_call: TRBJ1-2
cdr3_length: 12
v_call: TRBV27
clone_size: .
cdr3_nt: TGTGCCAGCAGCCCCTTAGGGGTTGGCTACACCTTC
cdr3_aa: CASSPLGVGYTF

d_call: .
j_call: TRBJ1-6
cdr3_length: 12
v_call: TRBV20-1
clone_size: .
cdr3_nt: TGCAGTGCTAAATCAGGGAATTCACCCCTCCACTTT
cdr3_aa: CSAKSGNSPLHF

d_call: .
j_call: TRBJ2-1
cdr3_length: 13
v_call: TRBV11-2
clone_size: .
cdr3_nt: TGTGCCAGCAGCCTCACAAGATCCACCGAGCAGTTCTTC
cdr3_aa: CASSLTRSTEQFF

d_call: TRBD1
j_call: TRBJ1-2
cdr3_length: 15
v_call: TRBV28
clone_size: .
cdr3_nt: TGTGCCAGCAGTTCGAACGGACAGGCTAACTATGGCTACACCTTC
cdr3_aa: CASSSNGQANYGYTF

d_call: .
j_call: TRBJ2-7
cdr3_length: 14
v_call: TRBV9
clone_size: .
cdr3_nt: TGTGCCAGCAGCGGCAGGGACTCTTACAATGAGCAGTACTTC
cdr3_aa: CASSGRDSYNEQYF

d_call: TRBD1
j_call: TRBJ2-7
cdr3_length: 14
v_call: TRBV20-1
clone_size: .
cdr3_nt: TGCAGTGCTACTACCCGGGACAGGGGCTACGAGCAGTACTTC
cdr3_aa: CSATTRDRGYEQYF

d_call: TRBD1
j_call: TRBJ1-5
cdr3_length: 15
v_call: TRBV27
clone_size: .
cdr3_nt: TGTGCCAGCAAACCATCACAGGGGGCAATTCAGCCCCAGCATTTT
cdr3_aa: CASKPSQGAIQPQHF

d_call: .
j_call: TRBJ1-2
cdr3_length: 16
v_call: TRBV9
clone_size: .
cdr3_nt: TGTGCCAGCAGCGTAGGTTCACAGGGATTCGGCTATGGCTACACCTTC
cdr3_aa: CASSVGSQGFGYGYTF

d_call: .
j_call: TRBJ2-3
cdr3_length: 14
v_call: TRBV4-1
clone_size: many
cdr3_nt: TGCGCCAGCAGCCAAGGAGGAGCCACAGATACGCAGTATTTT
cdr3_aa: CASSQGGATDTQYF

d_call: TRBD2
j_call: TRBJ2-1
cdr3_length: 18
v_call: TRBV6-2/TRBV6-3
clone_size: few
cdr3_nt: TGTGCCTGCGCGGGACTAGCGGGGGGCCGCACCACCTACAATGAGCAGTTCTTC
cdr3_aa: CACAGLAGGRTTYNEQFF

d_call: TRBD1
j_call: TRBJ2-5
cdr3_length: 16
v_call: TRBV27
clone_size: .
cdr3_nt: TGTGCCAGCAGTTTATTTTGGGACAGGGGAGGAGAGACCCAGTACTTC
cdr3_aa: CASSLFWDRGGETQYF

d_call: .
j_call: TRBJ2-5
cdr3_length: 14
v_call: TRBV5-1
clone_size: .
cdr3_nt: TGCGCCAGCAGCTTTGCCCCGCAGGACAATGAGCAGTACTTC
cdr3_aa: CASSFAPQDNEQYF

d_call: .
j_call: TRBJ1-5
cdr3_length: 15
v_call: TRBV28
clone_size: .
cdr3_nt: TGTGCCAGCAGCCAGGTCCCTGGGGGGCATCAGCCCCAGCATTTT
cdr3_aa: CASSQVPGGHQPQHF

d_call: .
j_call: TRBJ2-7
cdr3_length: 15
v_call: TRBV5-1
clone_size: .
cdr3_nt: TGCGCCAGCAGCCCGGACGGACAGAGCTCCTACGAGCAGTACTTC
cdr3_aa: CASSPDGQSSYEQYF

d_call: TRBD1
j_call: TRBJ2-7
cdr3_length: 16
v_call: TRBV6-6
clone_size: .
cdr3_nt: TGTGCCATCCGGACAGGGTCCCCCCGGGGGTCCTACGAGCAGTACTTC
cdr3_aa: CAIRTGSPRGSYEQYF

d_call: TRBD2
j_call: TRBJ2-7
cdr3_length: 13
v_call: TRBV28
clone_size: .
cdr3_nt: TGTGCCAGCAGTTGGCGCGGGAGATACCAGCAGTACTTC
cdr3_aa: CASSWRGRYQQYF

d_call: TRBD1
j_call: TRBJ2-7
cdr3_length: 15
v_call: TRBV6-6
clone_size: .
cdr3_nt: TGTGCCAGCAGCTCCACAGGGGGCGGTTCCTACGAGCAGTACTTC
cdr3_aa: CASSSTGGGSYEQYF

d_call: .
j_call: TRBJ2-3
cdr3_length: 13
v_call: TRBV20-1
clone_size: .
cdr3_nt: TGCAGTGCTCGCTACTGGAGCACAGATACGCAGTATTTT
cdr3_aa: CSARYWSTDTQYF

d_call: .
j_call: TRBJ1-2
cdr3_length: 13
v_call: TRBV12-3/TRBV12-4
clone_size: .
cdr3_nt: TGTGCCAGCAAGGGTTTACGGGATTATGGCTACACCTTC
cdr3_aa: CASKGLRDYGYTF

d_call: TRBD2
j_call: TRBJ2-4
cdr3_length: 16
v_call: TRBV5-1
clone_size: .
cdr3_nt: TGCGCCAGTAACCCGGGACTAAGACCCTTCAAGGACATTCAGTACTTC
cdr3_aa: CASNPGLRPFKDIQYF

d_call: .
j_call: TRBJ1-2
cdr3_length: 14
v_call: TRBV6-5
clone_size: .
cdr3_nt: TGTGCCAGCAGTTTTCTACAGCCACGCTATGGCTACACCTTC
cdr3_aa: CASSFLQPRYGYTF

d_call: .
j_call: TRBJ2-5
cdr3_length: 16
v_call: TRBV20-1
clone_size: .
cdr3_nt: TGCAGTGCTAGAGATTTCAGGGGCCCATACCAAGAGACCCAGTACTTC
cdr3_aa: CSARDFRGPYQETQYF

d_call: TRBD2
j_call: TRBJ2-7
cdr3_length: 16
v_call: TRBV6-1
clone_size: .
cdr3_nt: TGTGCCAGCAGTGACTTACTAGCGGGGGAATCCTACGAGCAGTACTTC
cdr3_aa: CASSDLLAGESYEQYF

d_call: .
j_call: TRBJ2-1
cdr3_length: 13
v_call: TRBV20-1
clone_size: .
cdr3_nt: TGCAGTGCTAGAGGAGGGGAATTTGAGGAGCAGTTCTTC
cdr3_aa: CSARGGEFEEQFF

d_call: .
j_call: TRBJ2-6
cdr3_length: 18
v_call: TRBV6-1
clone_size: .
cdr3_nt: TGTGCCAGCTCCCCATCGGAACTCTTCAGCTCTGGGGCCAACGTCCTGACTTTC
cdr3_aa: CASSPSELFSSGANVLTF

d_call: .
j_call: TRBJ2-3
cdr3_length: 16
v_call: TRBV27
clone_size: .
cdr3_nt: TGTGCCAGCAGTTCGGACACTTATCCCCCCACAGATACGCAGTATTTT
cdr3_aa: CASSSDTYPPTDTQYF

d_call: TRBD1
j_call: TRBJ2-1
cdr3_length: 17
v_call: TRBV4-3
clone_size: .
cdr3_nt: TGCGCCAGCAGGACTAACTATCCGGGACAGCCGGCGGATGAGCAGTTCTTC
cdr3_aa: CASRTNYPGQPADEQFF

d_call: TRBD1
j_call: TRBJ1-5
cdr3_length: 14
v_call: TRBV5-1
clone_size: .
cdr3_nt: TGCGCCAGCAGCCGGACAGGGGCAGGTCAGCCCCAGCATTTT
cdr3_aa: CASSRTGAGQPQHF

d_call: .
j_call: TRBJ2-3
cdr3_length: 13
v_call: TRBV28
clone_size: once
cdr3_nt: TGTGCCAGCAACTGGGGGGTTTCAGATACGCAGTATTTT
cdr3_aa: CASNWGVSDTQYF

d_call: TRBD1
j_call: TRBJ1-4
cdr3_length: 14
v_call: TRBV6-1
clone_size: .
cdr3_nt: TGTGCCAGCAGCGAAAACAGGGGGAATGAAAAACTGTTTTTT
cdr3_aa: CASSENRGNEKLFF

d_call: TRBD2
j_call: TRBJ2-7
cdr3_length: 16
v_call: TRBV5-4
clone_size: few
cdr3_nt: TGTGCCAGCAGCCCTGAGTCGGTAGCGGGATTCTCCGAGCAGTACTTC
cdr3_aa: CASSPESVAGFSEQYF